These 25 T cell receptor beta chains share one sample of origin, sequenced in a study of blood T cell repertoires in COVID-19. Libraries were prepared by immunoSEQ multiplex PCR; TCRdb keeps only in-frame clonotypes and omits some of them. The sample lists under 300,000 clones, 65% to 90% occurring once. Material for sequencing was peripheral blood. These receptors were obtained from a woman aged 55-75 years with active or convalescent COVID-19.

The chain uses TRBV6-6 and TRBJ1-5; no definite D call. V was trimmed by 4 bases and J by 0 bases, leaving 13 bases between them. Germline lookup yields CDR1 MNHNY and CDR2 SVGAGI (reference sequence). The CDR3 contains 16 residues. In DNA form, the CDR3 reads TGTGCCAGCAGTTCCAAGGACTGGTATAGCAATCAGCCCCAGCATTTT. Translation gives CASSSKDWYSNQPQHF.

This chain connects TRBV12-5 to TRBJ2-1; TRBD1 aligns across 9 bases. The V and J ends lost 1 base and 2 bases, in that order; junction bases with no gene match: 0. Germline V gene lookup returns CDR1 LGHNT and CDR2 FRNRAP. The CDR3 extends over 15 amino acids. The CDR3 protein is CASGLGTGAYNEQFF. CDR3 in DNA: TGTGCTAGTGGTTTGGGGACAGGGGCCTACAATGAGCAGTTCTTC.

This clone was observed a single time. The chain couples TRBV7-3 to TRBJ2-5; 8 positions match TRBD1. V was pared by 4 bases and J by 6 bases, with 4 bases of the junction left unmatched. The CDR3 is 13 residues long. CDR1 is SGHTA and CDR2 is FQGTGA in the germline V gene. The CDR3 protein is CASSSRQGQTQYF. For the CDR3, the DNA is TGTGCCAGCAGCTCCCGACAGGGGCAGACCCAGTACTTC. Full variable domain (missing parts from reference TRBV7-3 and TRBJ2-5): GAGVSQTPSNKVTEKGKYVELRCDPISGHTALYWYRQSLGQGPEFLIYFQGTGAADDSGLPNDRFFAVRPEGSVSTLKIQRTERGDSAVYLCASSSRQGQTQYFGPGTRLLVL.

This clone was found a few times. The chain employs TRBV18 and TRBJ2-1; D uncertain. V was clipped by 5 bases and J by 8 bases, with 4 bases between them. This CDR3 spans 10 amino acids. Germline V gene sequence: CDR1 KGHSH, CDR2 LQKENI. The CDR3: CASSGYEQFF. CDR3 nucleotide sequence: TGTGCCAGCTCAGGCTATGAGCAGTTCTTC.

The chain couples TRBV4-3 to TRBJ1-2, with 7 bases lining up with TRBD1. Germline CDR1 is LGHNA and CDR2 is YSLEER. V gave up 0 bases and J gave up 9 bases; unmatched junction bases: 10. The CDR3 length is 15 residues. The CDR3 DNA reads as TGCGCCAGCAGCCAAGATGCAGGGGGGTTGTTGCGCTACACCTTC. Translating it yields CASSQDAGGLLRYTF.

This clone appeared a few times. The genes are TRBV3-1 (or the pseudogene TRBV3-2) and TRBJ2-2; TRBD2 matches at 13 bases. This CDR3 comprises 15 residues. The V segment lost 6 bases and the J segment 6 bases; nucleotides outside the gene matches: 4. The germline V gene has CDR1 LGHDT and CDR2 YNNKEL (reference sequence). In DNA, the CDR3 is TGTGCCAGCAGACTGGGACTAGCGGGGCCCGGGGAGCTGTTTTTT. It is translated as CASRLGLAGPGELFF.

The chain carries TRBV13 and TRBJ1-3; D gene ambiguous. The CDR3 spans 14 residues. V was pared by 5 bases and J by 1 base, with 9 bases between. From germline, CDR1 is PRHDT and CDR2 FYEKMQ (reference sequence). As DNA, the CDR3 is TGTGCCAGCAGCCAACGGAGTTCTGGAAACACCATATATTTT. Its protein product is CASSQRSSGNTIYF.

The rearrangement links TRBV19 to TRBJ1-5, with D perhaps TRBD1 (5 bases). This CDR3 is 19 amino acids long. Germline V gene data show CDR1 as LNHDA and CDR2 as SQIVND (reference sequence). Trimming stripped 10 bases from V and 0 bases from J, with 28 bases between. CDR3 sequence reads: CATNPLARQGFYSNQPQHF. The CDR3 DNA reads TGTGCCACCAACCCCCTGGCCCGGCAGGGTTTTTATAGCAATCAGCCCCAGCATTTT.

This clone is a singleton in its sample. The CDR3 reads CASSSGLDSDTQYF. As DNA, the CDR3 is TGCGCCAGCAGTAGCGGGCTAGATTCAGATACGCAGTATTTT. The chain carries TRBV10-1 and TRBJ2-3; a weak D match, TRBD2 (6 bases). CDR1 is WNHNN and CDR2 is SYGVQD in the germline V gene (reference sequence). CDR3 length: 14 amino acids. Deletions cut 5 bases from V and 4 bases from J, with 13 bases between.

This CDR3 is CASSLGGTIYF. The CDR3 region has the DNA TGTGCCAGCAGTCTCGGTGGCACCATATATTTT. The rearrangement links TRBV6-5 to TRBJ1-3; no clear D. This CDR3 spans 11 amino acids. Trimming pared 5 bases from V and 9 bases from J, leaving 8 bases between. Germline V gene data show CDR1 as MNHEY and CDR2 as SVGAGI.

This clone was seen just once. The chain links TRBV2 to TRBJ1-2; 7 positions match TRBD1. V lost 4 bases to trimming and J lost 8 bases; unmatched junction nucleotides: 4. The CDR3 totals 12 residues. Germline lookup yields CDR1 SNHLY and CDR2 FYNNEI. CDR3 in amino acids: CASSGQGRGYTF. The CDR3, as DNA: TGTGCCAGCAGTGGACAGGGCCGGGGCTACACCTTC. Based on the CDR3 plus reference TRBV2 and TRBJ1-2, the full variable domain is EPEVTQTPSHQVTQMGQEVILRCVPISNHLYFYWYRQILGQKVEFLVSFYNNEISEKSEIFDDQFSVERPDGSNFTLKIRSTKLEDSAMYFCASSGQGRGYTFGSGTRLTVV.

The CDR3 DNA follows: TGTGCCAGTAGAAGGGGCGACCGCGGCCACGAGCAGTACTTC. Amino acids: CASRRGDRGHEQYF. The chain employs TRBV19 and TRBJ2-7, with D possibly TRBD1 on 5 matching bases. Trimming took off 6 bases at V and 5 bases at J, with 17 bases between the two ends. CDR1 LNHDA and CDR2 SQIVND come from the germline V gene (reference sequence). This CDR3 spans 14 amino acids. The whole variable domain, remainder taken from reference TRBV19 and TRBJ2-7, is DGGITQSPKYLFRKEGQNVTLSCEQNLNHDAMYWYRQDPGQGLRLIYYSQIVNDFQKGDIAEGYSVSREKKESFPLTVTSAQKNPTAFYLCASRRGDRGHEQYFGPGTRLTVT.

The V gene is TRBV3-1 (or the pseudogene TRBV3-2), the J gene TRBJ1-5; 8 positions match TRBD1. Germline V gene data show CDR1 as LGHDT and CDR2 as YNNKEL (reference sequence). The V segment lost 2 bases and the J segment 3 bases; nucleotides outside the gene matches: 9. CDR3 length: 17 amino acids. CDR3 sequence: CASSQSVRTGTNQPQHF. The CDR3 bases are TGTGCCAGCAGCCAATCCGTAAGGACAGGGACCAATCAGCCCCAGCATTTT.

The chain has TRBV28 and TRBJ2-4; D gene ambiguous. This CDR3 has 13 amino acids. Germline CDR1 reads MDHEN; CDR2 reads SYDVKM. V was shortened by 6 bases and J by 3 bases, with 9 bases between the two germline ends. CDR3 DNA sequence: TGTGCCAGCAGAGTACAGAACAAAAACATTCAGTACTTC. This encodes CASRVQNKNIQYF.

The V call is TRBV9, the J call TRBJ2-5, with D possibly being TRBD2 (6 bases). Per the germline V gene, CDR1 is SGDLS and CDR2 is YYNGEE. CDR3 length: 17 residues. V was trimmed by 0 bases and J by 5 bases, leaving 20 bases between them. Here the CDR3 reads CASSVGLGPASGETQYF. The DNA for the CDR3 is TGTGCCAGCAGCGTAGGATTAGGCCCGGCGAGCGGGGAGACCCAGTACTTC.

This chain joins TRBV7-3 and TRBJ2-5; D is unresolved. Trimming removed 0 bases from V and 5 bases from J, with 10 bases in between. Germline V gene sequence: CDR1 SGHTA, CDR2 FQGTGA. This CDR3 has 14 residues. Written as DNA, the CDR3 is TGTGCCAGCAGCTTAACCAAATTCGGGGAGACCCAGTACTTC. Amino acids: CASSLTKFGETQYF.

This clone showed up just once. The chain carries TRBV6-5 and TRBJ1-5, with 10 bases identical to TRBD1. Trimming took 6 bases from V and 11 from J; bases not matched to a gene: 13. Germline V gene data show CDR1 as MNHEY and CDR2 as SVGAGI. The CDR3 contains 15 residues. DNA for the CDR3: TGTGCCAGCAGGAGACAGGGGGCAGAGCGAAGTACCCAGCATTTT. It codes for CASRRQGAERSTQHF.

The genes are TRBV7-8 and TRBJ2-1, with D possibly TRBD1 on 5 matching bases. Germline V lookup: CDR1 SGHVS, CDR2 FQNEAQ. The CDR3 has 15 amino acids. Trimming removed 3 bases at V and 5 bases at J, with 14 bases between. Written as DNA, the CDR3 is TGTGCCAGCAGCTTCTACAGGTCAACGAACAATGAGCAGTTCTTC. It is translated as CASSFYRSTNNEQFF. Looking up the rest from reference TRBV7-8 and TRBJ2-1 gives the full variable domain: GAGVSQSPRYKVAKRGQDVALRCDPISGHVSLFWYQQALGQGPEFLTYFQNEAQLDKSGLPSDRFFAERPEGSVSTLKIQRTQQEDSAVYLCASSFYRSTNNEQFFGPGTRLTVL.

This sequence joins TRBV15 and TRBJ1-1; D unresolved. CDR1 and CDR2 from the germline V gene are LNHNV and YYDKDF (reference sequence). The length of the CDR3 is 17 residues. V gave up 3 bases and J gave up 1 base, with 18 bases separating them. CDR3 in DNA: TGTGCCACCAGCAGCCCAAGCGGCCGGGAGTGGAACACTGAAGCTTTCTTT. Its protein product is CATSSPSGREWNTEAFF. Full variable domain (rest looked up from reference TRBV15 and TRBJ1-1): DAMVIQNPRYQVTQFGKPVTLSCSQTLNHNVMYWYQQKSSQAPKLLFHYYDKDFNNEADTPDNFQSRRPNTSFCFLDIRSPGLGDTAMYLCATSSPSGREWNTEAFFGQGTRLTVV.

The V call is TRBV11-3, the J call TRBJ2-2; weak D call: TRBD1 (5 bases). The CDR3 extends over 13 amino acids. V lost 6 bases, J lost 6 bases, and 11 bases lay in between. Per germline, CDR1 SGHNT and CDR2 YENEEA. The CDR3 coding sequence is TGTGCCAGCAGTTTCATGACAGCCGGGGAGCTGTTTTTT. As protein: CASSFMTAGELFF.

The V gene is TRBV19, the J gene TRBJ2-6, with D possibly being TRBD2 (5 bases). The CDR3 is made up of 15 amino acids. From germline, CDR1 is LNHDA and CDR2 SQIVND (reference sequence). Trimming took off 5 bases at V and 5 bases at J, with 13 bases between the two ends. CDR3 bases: TGTGCCAGTAGTCCAGGACGGGAAAGGGCCAACGTCCTGACTTTC. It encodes CASSPGRERANVLTF.

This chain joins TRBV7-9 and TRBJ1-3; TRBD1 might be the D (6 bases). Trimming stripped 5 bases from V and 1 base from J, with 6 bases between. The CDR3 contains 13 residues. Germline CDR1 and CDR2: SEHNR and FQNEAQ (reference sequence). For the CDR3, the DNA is TGTGCCAGCAGCCAGGGGTCTGGAAACACCATATATTTT. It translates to CASSQGSGNTIYF.

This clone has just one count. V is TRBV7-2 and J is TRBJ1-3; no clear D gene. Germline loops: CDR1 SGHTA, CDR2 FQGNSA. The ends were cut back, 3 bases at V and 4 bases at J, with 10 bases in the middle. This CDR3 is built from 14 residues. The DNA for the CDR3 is TGTGCCAGCAGCTTTCAAATCGGGGGAAACACCATATATTTT. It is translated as CASSFQIGGNTIYF. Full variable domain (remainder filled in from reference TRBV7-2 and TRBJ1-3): GAGVSQSPSNKVTEKGKDVELRCDPISGHTALYWYRQSLGQGLEFLIYFQGNSAPDKSGLPSDRFSAERTGGSVSTLTIQRTQQEDSAVYLCASSFQIGGNTIYFGEGSWLTVV.

The CDR3 spells CASSNRHRRDTQYF. In nucleotides, the CDR3 is TGTGCCAGCAGCAACCGACACAGACGGGATACGCAGTATTTT. The rearrangement uses TRBV6-2 or TRBV6-3 and TRBJ2-3, with D hard to call. Trimming cost V 6 bases and J 6 bases, with 16 bases left between them. CDR3 size: 14 residues. Germline V CDR1 and CDR2: MNHEY, SVGEGT.

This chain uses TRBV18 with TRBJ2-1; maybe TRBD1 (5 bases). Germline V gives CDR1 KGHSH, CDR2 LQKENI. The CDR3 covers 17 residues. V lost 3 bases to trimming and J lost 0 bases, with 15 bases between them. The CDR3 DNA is TGTGCCAGCTCACCGTCGACAGTCCGAAGCTCCTACAATGAGCAGTTCTTC. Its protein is CASSPSTVRSSYNEQFF.